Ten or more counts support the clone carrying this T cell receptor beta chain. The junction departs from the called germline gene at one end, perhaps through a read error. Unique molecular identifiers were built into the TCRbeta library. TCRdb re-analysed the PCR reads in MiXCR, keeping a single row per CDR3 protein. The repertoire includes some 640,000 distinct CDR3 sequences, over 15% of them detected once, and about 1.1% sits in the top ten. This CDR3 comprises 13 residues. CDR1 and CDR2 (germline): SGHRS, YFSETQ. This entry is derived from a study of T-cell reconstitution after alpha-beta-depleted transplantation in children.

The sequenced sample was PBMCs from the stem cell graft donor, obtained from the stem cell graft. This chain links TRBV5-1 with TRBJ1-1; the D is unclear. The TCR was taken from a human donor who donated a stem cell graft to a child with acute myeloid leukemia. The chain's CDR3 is CASSLAKNTEAFF. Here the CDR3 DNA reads TGTGCCAGCAGCTTGGCAAAGAACACTGAAGCTTTCTTT.